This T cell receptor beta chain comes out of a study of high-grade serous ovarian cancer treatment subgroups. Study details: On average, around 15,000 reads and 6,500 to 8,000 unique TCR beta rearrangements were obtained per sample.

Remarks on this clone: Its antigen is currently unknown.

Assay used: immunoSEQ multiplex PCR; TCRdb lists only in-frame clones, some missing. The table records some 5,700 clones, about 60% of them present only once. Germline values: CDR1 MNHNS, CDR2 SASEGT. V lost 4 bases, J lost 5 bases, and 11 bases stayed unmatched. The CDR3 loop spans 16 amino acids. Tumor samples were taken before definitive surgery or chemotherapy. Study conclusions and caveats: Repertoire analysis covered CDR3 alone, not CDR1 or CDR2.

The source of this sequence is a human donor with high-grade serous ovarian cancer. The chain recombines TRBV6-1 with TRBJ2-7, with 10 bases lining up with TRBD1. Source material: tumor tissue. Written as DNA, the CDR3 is TGTGCCAGCAGTGCCCAATCGGGACAGGGGACAAACGAGCAGTACTTC. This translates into CASSAQSGQGTNEQYF.